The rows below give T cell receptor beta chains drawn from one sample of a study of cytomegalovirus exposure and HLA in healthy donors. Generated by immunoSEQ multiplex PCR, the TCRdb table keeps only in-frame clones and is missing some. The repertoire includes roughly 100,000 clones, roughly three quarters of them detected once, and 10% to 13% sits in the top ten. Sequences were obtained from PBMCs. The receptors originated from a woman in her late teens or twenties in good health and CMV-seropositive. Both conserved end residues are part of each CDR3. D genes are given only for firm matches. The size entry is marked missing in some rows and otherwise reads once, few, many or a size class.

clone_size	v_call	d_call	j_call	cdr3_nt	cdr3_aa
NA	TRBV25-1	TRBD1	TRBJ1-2	TGTGCCAGCAGTGAGGCCGGGACAGCCTCTGACTATGGCTACACCTTC	CASSEAGTASDYGYTF
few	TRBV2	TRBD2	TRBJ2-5	TGTGCCAGCAGTGAAGCTTCCCGGGTCGGGGGGGTAGGAGAGACCCAGTACTTC	CASSEASRVGGVGETQYF
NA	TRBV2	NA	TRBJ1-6	TGTGCCAGCAGTAAAACCCCGGGGATCGCGAATTCACCCCTCCACTTT	CASSKTPGIANSPLHF
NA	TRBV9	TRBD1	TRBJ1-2	TGTGCCAGCAGCGTAGAGGCCAGGGGGAACTATGGCTACACCTTC	CASSVEARGNYGYTF
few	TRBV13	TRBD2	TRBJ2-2	TGTGCCAGCAGCTTAGTATTGAGTCGTCTAGCGGGACCCGCAACGAACACCGGGGAGCTGTTTTTT	CASSLVLSRLAGPATNTGELFF
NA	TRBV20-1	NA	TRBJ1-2	TGCAGTGTCAGTCCAGGAGGCTACACCTTC	CSVSPGGYTF
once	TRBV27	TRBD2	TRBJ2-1	TGTGCCAGCAGTTTGAGGCGGGAGACGAACAATGAGCAGTTCTTC	CASSLRRETNNEQFF
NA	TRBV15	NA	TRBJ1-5	TGTGCCACCAGCACCAGGATCAGTAATCAGCCCCAGCATTTT	CATSTRISNQPQHF
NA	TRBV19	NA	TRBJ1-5	TGTGCCAGTAGTCGCGGGGGTTTGGATCAGCCCCAGCATTTT	CASSRGGLDQPQHF
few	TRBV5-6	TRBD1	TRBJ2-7	TGTGCCAGCAGCTTCGACAGGGAGCAAGAGCAGTACTTC	CASSFDREQEQYF
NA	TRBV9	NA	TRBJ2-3	TGTGCCAGCAGCGTAGAACAGCGCACAGATACGCAGTATTTT	CASSVEQRTDTQYF